Listed below are T cell receptor beta chains from one sample, sequenced in a study of blood T cell repertoires in COVID-19. The table came from immunoSEQ multiplex PCR; TCRdb's copy has only in-frame clones and leaves some out. The table includes a few hundred thousand clones, about 89% detected once. Sequences were obtained from peripheral blood. Every receptor here comes from a woman aged 30 to 39 with COVID-19, enrolled during active disease. The CDR3 runs from the conserved cysteine through the conserved F or W. The order of the fields is clone size, V gene, D gene, J gene, CDR3 DNA, CDR3 protein. A D gene is named only where the DNA matches it firmly. Rows may omit the clone size; those that give it use once, few, many or a size class.

clone_size: NA; v_call: TRBV28; d_call: NA; j_call: TRBJ2-5; cdr3_nt: TGTGCCAGCAGTTTCGTGGCATCGTCCCACTTC; cdr3_aa: CASSFVASSHF
clone_size: NA; v_call: TRBV3-1/TRBV3-2; d_call: NA; j_call: TRBJ2-1; cdr3_nt: TGTGCCAGCAGCCAAGGAGGGCCGAGGCAGTTCTTC; cdr3_aa: CASSQGGPRQFF
clone_size: NA; v_call: TRBV7-8; d_call: TRBD2; j_call: TRBJ2-1; cdr3_nt: TGTGCCTCTCTTGGCGTAGCGGGGCCCGTGAGCTCCTACAATGAGCAGTTCTTC; cdr3_aa: CASLGVAGPVSSYNEQFF
clone_size: NA; v_call: TRBV2; d_call: NA; j_call: TRBJ1-1; cdr3_nt: TGTGCCAGCAGCCAATCGAACACTGAAGCTTTCTTT; cdr3_aa: CASSQSNTEAFF
clone_size: NA; v_call: TRBV5-1; d_call: NA; j_call: TRBJ1-4; cdr3_nt: TGCGCCAGCAGCGTTTCGGGGGTAGGAAATGAAAAACTGTTTTTT; cdr3_aa: CASSVSGVGNEKLFF
clone_size: NA; v_call: TRBV6-1; d_call: TRBD2; j_call: TRBJ2-2; cdr3_nt: TGTGCCAGCAGTGGGGTTCGTCTAGCGGGAGGGCCTGGGAACACCGGGGAGCTGTTTTTT; cdr3_aa: CASSGVRLAGGPGNTGELFF
clone_size: NA; v_call: TRBV13; d_call: TRBD2; j_call: TRBJ2-3; cdr3_nt: TGTGCCAGCAGCTTAGGCGGGGGGGCGGCAGATACGCAGTATTTT; cdr3_aa: CASSLGGGAADTQYF
clone_size: NA; v_call: TRBV11-2; d_call: NA; j_call: TRBJ1-3; cdr3_nt: TGTGCCAGCAGCCCCCTCAGGCCCACCTCTGGAAACACCATATATTTT; cdr3_aa: CASSPLRPTSGNTIYF
clone_size: NA; v_call: TRBV2; d_call: TRBD1; j_call: TRBJ1-4; cdr3_nt: TGTGCCAGCAGGGGGGACAGCAATGAAAAACTGTTTTTT; cdr3_aa: CASRGDSNEKLFF
clone_size: NA; v_call: TRBV11-3; d_call: NA; j_call: TRBJ2-1; cdr3_nt: TGTGCCAGCAGCCTTAGTCCAGCGCGGAACCATGAGCAGTTCTTC; cdr3_aa: CASSLSPARNHEQFF
clone_size: NA; v_call: TRBV6-5; d_call: NA; j_call: TRBJ1-1; cdr3_nt: TGTGCCAGCAGTTACTCGCGGTATCTGAACACTGAAGCTTTCTTT; cdr3_aa: CASSYSRYLNTEAFF
clone_size: few; v_call: TRBV28; d_call: NA; j_call: TRBJ2-1; cdr3_nt: TGTGCCACCCGCTTTGGCAGGGGGGCCCACCGCTCCTACAATGAGCAGTTCTTC; cdr3_aa: CATRFGRGAHRSYNEQFF
clone_size: NA; v_call: TRBV19; d_call: NA; j_call: TRBJ2-1; cdr3_nt: TGTGCCAGTAGTGCCTTTGTTAGGGGGGGCTCTTACAATGAGCAGTTCTTC; cdr3_aa: CASSAFVRGGSYNEQFF
clone_size: NA; v_call: TRBV27; d_call: TRBD1; j_call: TRBJ1-5; cdr3_nt: TGTGCCAGCAGTTTACGGAAGGACAGGATCCTCAATCAGCCCCAGCATTTT; cdr3_aa: CASSLRKDRILNQPQHF
clone_size: NA; v_call: TRBV6-2/TRBV6-3; d_call: TRBD2; j_call: TRBJ2-1; cdr3_nt: TGTGCCAGCAGTTACTCGGGACTAGCGGGGCTCAATGAGCAGTTCTTC; cdr3_aa: CASSYSGLAGLNEQFF
clone_size: NA; v_call: TRBV5-6; d_call: TRBD1; j_call: TRBJ2-7; cdr3_nt: TGTGCCAGCAGCGTAGACTTGGACAGGGCCCAGGGGCAGTACTTC; cdr3_aa: CASSVDLDRAQGQYF
clone_size: NA; v_call: TRBV3-1/TRBV3-2; d_call: TRBD1; j_call: TRBJ1-1; cdr3_nt: TGTGCCAGCAGCCACTGGGGACAGACTAACACTGAAGCTTTCTTT; cdr3_aa: CASSHWGQTNTEAFF
clone_size: NA; v_call: TRBV7-9; d_call: NA; j_call: TRBJ1-6; cdr3_nt: TGTGCCAGCAGCTTAAGAGGGCCCGGGCAATCACCCCTCCACTTT; cdr3_aa: CASSLRGPGQSPLHF
clone_size: NA; v_call: TRBV9; d_call: TRBD1; j_call: TRBJ2-3; cdr3_nt: TGTGCCAGCAGCGGAGACAGGGGGCGCGGGGGATTAACAGATACGCAGTATTTT; cdr3_aa: CASSGDRGRGGLTDTQYF
clone_size: NA; v_call: TRBV4-3; d_call: TRBD1; j_call: TRBJ2-7; cdr3_nt: TGCGCCAGCAGCCAAGGAACAGGGGGCGTTTACGAGCAGTACTTC; cdr3_aa: CASSQGTGGVYEQYF
clone_size: NA; v_call: TRBV6-1; d_call: NA; j_call: TRBJ1-3; cdr3_nt: TGTGCCAGCAGTGAAGTCGGGGTAACCATATATTTT; cdr3_aa: CASSEVGVTIYF
clone_size: once; v_call: TRBV7-6; d_call: TRBD1; j_call: TRBJ1-5; cdr3_nt: TGTGCCAGCAGCCCCCTGACAGGGGTTGATCAGCCCCAGCATTTT; cdr3_aa: CASSPLTGVDQPQHF
clone_size: NA; v_call: TRBV7-2; d_call: TRBD1; j_call: TRBJ1-2; cdr3_nt: TGTGCCAGCAGCTCCGTGGACAGGGGGCCAAGGAACACCTTC; cdr3_aa: CASSSVDRGPRNTF
clone_size: NA; v_call: TRBV11-2; d_call: TRBD2; j_call: TRBJ2-1; cdr3_nt: TGTGCCAGCAGCTCCTTAGCGGGAGATCTCGGTACTGAGCAGTTCTTC; cdr3_aa: CASSSLAGDLGTEQFF
clone_size: once; v_call: TRBV13; d_call: TRBD2; j_call: TRBJ2-3; cdr3_nt: TGTGCCAGCAGCTTAGATGGCGGGGGGGCCACAGATACGCAGTATTTT; cdr3_aa: CASSLDGGGATDTQYF
clone_size: NA; v_call: TRBV11-3; d_call: TRBD2; j_call: TRBJ2-1; cdr3_nt: TGTGCCAGCAGCTTAGATACTAGCGGGTACGACAATGAGCAGTTCTTC; cdr3_aa: CASSLDTSGYDNEQFF
clone_size: NA; v_call: TRBV5-1; d_call: TRBD1; j_call: TRBJ2-5; cdr3_nt: TGCGCCAGCAGCCCGGAGACAGGGGCCCAAGAGACCCAGTACTTC; cdr3_aa: CASSPETGAQETQYF
clone_size: NA; v_call: TRBV5-1; d_call: TRBD1; j_call: TRBJ1-2; cdr3_nt: TGCGCCAGCAGCGCAGACCCAGGACAGGGATATGGCTACACCTTC; cdr3_aa: CASSADPGQGYGYTF
clone_size: NA; v_call: TRBV5-1; d_call: NA; j_call: TRBJ2-3; cdr3_nt: TGCGCCAGCAGCTTAAAATTAACAGATACGCAGTATTTT; cdr3_aa: CASSLKLTDTQYF
clone_size: NA; v_call: TRBV6-2/TRBV6-3; d_call: NA; j_call: TRBJ2-1; cdr3_nt: TGTGCCAGCAGTTACTGGCCAAACAATGAGCAGTTCTTC; cdr3_aa: CASSYWPNNEQFF
clone_size: once; v_call: TRBV28; d_call: NA; j_call: TRBJ2-7; cdr3_nt: TGTGCCAGCAGTTTTGACAGGCCCTCCTACGAGCAGTACTTC; cdr3_aa: CASSFDRPSYEQYF